This T cell receptor beta chain appears in the sequencing data of a study of T cell repertoires in cytomegalovirus infection. Study as a whole: Carrying CMV and the relevant HLA type showed in public TCR beta signatures. Study-level findings and limits: There were HLA-C-restricted CMV-specific TCR beta clonotypes dominating the ex vivo response.

J lost 7 bases, V lost 5 bases, and 7 bases had no gene match. CDR1 is SGHVS, CDR2 FNYEAQ, per germline. This CDR3 region has 13 residues. TCRdb re-analysed the reads in MiXCR, keeping a single row per CDR3 protein. The sample carries fewer than 85,000 distinct CDR3 sequences, 4% recorded once. This clonotype was picked up many times. Its antigen remains unidentified. This sequence originates from a human donor in good health (CMV status not recorded). Some clones in this sample may be carry-over from other donors' samples. The sequencing input was PBMCs. This rearrangement joins TRBV7-6 to TRBJ2-7; 8 bases are a match to TRBD2. CDR3 region: CASSPLGGGEQYF. The CDR3 region has the DNA TGTGCCAGCAGCCCTCTCGGGGGGGGTGAGCAGTACTTC.